These 3 T cell receptor beta chains originate from one sample sequenced in a study of shared clonotypes between healthy human individuals. Naive CD8 cells were CD45RO-negative, positively selected for CCR7, excluding terminally differentiated effector memory CD45RA+ cells. Sequenced by immunoSEQ multiplex PCR; TCRdb stores in-frame clones only, minus some. This table has some 2,000,000 clones, about 95% appearing once. Input material: naive CD8+ T cells sorted from blood. The source of these receptors is a man aged 18 to 29 in good health.

This chain connects TRBV7-9 to TRBJ2-7, with no clear D. From germline, CDR1 is SEHNR and CDR2 FQNEAQ (reference sequence). The V gene lost 5 bases and the J gene lost 7 bases, with 9 bases spanning the gap. The length of the CDR3 is 11 residues. CDR3 protein: CASSQLVEQYF. The CDR3 nucleotides read TGTGCCAGCAGCCAACTCGTGGAGCAGTACTTC. Full variable domain (outside the CDR3, taken from reference TRBV7-9 and TRBJ2-7): DTGVSQNPRHKITKRGQNVTFRCDPISEHNRLYWYRQTLGQGPEFLTYFQNEAQLEKSRLLSDRFSAERPKGSFSTLEIQRTEQGDSAMYLCASSQLVEQYFGPGTRLTVT.

As DNA, the CDR3 is TGTGCCAGCAGTCTTGGTAAACTAGCGGGGGATTCTAGCTCCTACAATGAGCAGTTCTTC. Its protein is CASSLGKLAGDSSSYNEQFF. This chain uses TRBV2 with TRBJ2-1; 11 bases map to TRBD2. The trim removed 5 bases at V and 0 bases at J, leaving 15 bases unmatched. Germline values: CDR1 SNHLY, CDR2 FYNNEI. The CDR3 runs to 20 residues.

CDR3 sequence: CASSVVDRGSTDTQYF. In DNA form, the CDR3 reads TGTGCCAGCAGCGTCGTGGACAGGGGAAGCACAGATACGCAGTATTTT. The V call is TRBV9, the J call TRBJ2-3; 9 bases are shared with TRBD1. Germline V gene sequence: CDR1 SGDLS, CDR2 YYNGEE. J lost 0 bases, V lost 2 bases, and 4 bases had no gene match. This CDR3 contains 16 residues.